This record concerns one TCR beta chain sequence. CDR3 length: 16 amino acids. Trimming removed 1 base from V and 4 bases from J, with 13 bases in between. CDR1 is SGHDN, CDR2 FVKESK, per germline. As originally analysed: It was from reference gene primer amplification that nucleated cell counts were estimated. Sequencing was performed with immunoSEQ multiplex PCR; in TCRdb, only in-frame clones are kept and a portion is missing. V, J and clone size reflect that table, while D and trimming were determined from the DNA. The sample holds about 110,000 clones, roughly 80% seen once. The sample belongs to a study of blood T cell repertoires in COVID-19. As for the study in general: Both acute and convalescent COVID-19 samples were obtained from the United States, Italy and Spain. From T cells, B-cell-depleted T cells, or PBMCs came the material, which was cDNA or gDNA.

The chain carries TRBV14 and TRBJ1-4; tentatively, D is TRBD1 (5 bases). This TCR was sampled from a woman aged 70 to 79 with acute or convalescent COVID-19. The sequencing input was peripheral blood. CDR3 sequence: CASSQVSGLINEKLFF. CDR3 nucleotides: TGTGCCAGCAGCCAAGTTTCGGGACTGATTAATGAAAAACTGTTTTTT.